Below, 26 T cell receptor beta chains from the same sample are listed, as sequenced in a study of glioma-infiltrating T cells after dendritic cell vaccination. Profiled with immunoSEQ multiplex PCR; TCRdb holds only in-frame clones, not every one. Among under 100,000 clones listed, 79% were seen once. The sample here was blood, taken before dendritic cell vaccination. The receptors derive from a human donor with glioblastoma.

The V and J genes are TRBV27 and TRBJ2-7; TRBD2 matches at 8 bases. Germline CDR1 is MNHEY and CDR2 is SMNVEV (reference sequence). This CDR3 comprises 17 residues. The trim removed 0 bases at V and 7 bases at J, leaving 14 bases unmatched. The CDR3 here is CASSLSGVPSGFLEQYF. The CDR3 DNA sequence: TGTGCCAGCAGTTTATCAGGGGTCCCTAGCGGGTTCCTAGAGCAGTACTTC.

V usage is TRBV6-5 and J usage is TRBJ1-1; D remains ambiguous. The CDR3 totals 14 residues. Germline V gives CDR1 MNHEY, CDR2 SVGAGI. V was pared by 0 bases and J by 2 bases, with 7 bases between. The CDR3 nucleotides are TGTGCCAGCAGTTACTCTCCGGGAAACACTGAAGCTTTCTTT. This gives the protein CASSYSPGNTEAFF.

This chain links TRBV4-1 with TRBJ1-1, with TRBD1 as a possible D gene (6 bases). The CDR3 has 14 residues. The V and J ends lost 1 base and 7 bases respectively, with 13 bases between them. Per the germline V gene, CDR1 is MGHRA and CDR2 is YSYEKL. The CDR3 DNA reads as TGCGCCAGCAGCCAAGGTGCCAGGGGTGGTGAAGCTTTCTTT. Translation gives CASSQGARGGEAFF.

A single count supports this clone. The chain carries TRBV27 and TRBJ2-7; possible D gene TRBD2, 5 bases. Trimming left V 5 bases short and J 7 bases short, with 6 bases between. The germline V gene has CDR1 MNHEY and CDR2 SMNVEV (reference sequence). This CDR3 has 10 amino acids. This CDR3 reads CASSRGEQYF. The CDR3 DNA sequence: TGTGCCAGCAGTCGGGGTGAGCAGTACTTC.

The chain uses TRBV18 and TRBJ2-1, with D possibly TRBD1 on 5 matching bases. V gave up 0 bases and J gave up 5 bases, with 5 bases separating them. Per the germline V gene, CDR1 is KGHSH and CDR2 is LQKENI. This CDR3 has 13 amino acids. CDR3 DNA sequence: TGTGCCAGCTCACCACCAGGGGACAATGAGCAGTTCTTC. This translates into CASSPPGDNEQFF.

The chain joins TRBV5-1 to TRBJ1-3; D is unclear. V was pared by 4 bases and J by 4 bases, with 15 bases between. The CDR3 totals 15 residues. Germline CDR1 reads SGHRS; CDR2 reads YFSETQ. The CDR3 sequence is CASSPAGPGGNTIYF. For the CDR3, the DNA is TGCGCCAGCAGCCCGGCCGGCCCCGGGGGAAACACCATATATTTT.

This clone was seen a handful of times. The chain carries TRBV5-6 and TRBJ2-7, with D possibly TRBD2 on 6 matching bases. V lost 3 bases and J lost 5, with 30 bases in between. Germline CDR1 SGHDT, CDR2 YYEEEE. CDR3 size: 19 residues. CDR3: CASSSRVEVAALSRDEQYF. The CDR3 nucleotides read TGTGCCAGCAGCTCTCGGGTGGAGGTAGCGGCACTGAGCCGGGACGAGCAGTACTTC.

The J gene is TRBJ2-7, the V gene TRBV19, with 11 bases matching TRBD1. V was clipped by 8 bases and J by 6 bases; unmatched bases: 6. CDR1 is LNHDA, CDR2 SQIVND, per germline (reference sequence). This CDR3 has 13 amino acids. This CDR3 is CASQGQGGFEQYF. CDR3 DNA: TGTGCCAGTCAGGGACAGGGGGGTTTCGAGCAGTACTTC.

This chain joins TRBV7-9 and TRBJ2-7, with D maybe TRBD2 (6 bases). The CDR3 is 13 amino acids. V was trimmed by 1 base and J by 6 bases, leaving 10 bases between them. The V gene's germline CDR1 is SEHNR and CDR2 FQNEAQ (reference sequence). CDR3 sequence reads: CASSLERRGEQYF. CDR3 DNA sequence: TGTGCCAGCAGCTTAGAGAGGCGGGGCGAGCAGTACTTC.

In this sample, this clone turned up once. The chain recombines TRBV5-4 with TRBJ1-3; 7 nucleotides agree with TRBD1. The ends lost 3 bases at V and 2 bases at J; junction bases unmatched: 11. From germline, CDR1 is SGHNT and CDR2 YYREEE (reference sequence). The CDR3 loop spans 17 amino acids. CDR3 nucleotide sequence: TGTGCCAGCAGCTCCGACAGGGACGGGAGAGCTGGAAACACCATATATTTT. Its protein product is CASSSDRDGRAGNTIYF.

The sample holds a few counts of this clone. The V and J genes are TRBV5-1 and TRBJ2-2, with 7 bases lining up with TRBD2. Per the germline V gene, CDR1 is SGHRS and CDR2 is YFSETQ. The ends lost 4 bases at V and 5 bases at J; junction bases unmatched: 8. The CDR3 contains 15 residues. CDR3 in amino acids: CASSTQWGGTGELFF. The CDR3 DNA is TGCGCCAGCAGCACTCAATGGGGGGGGACCGGGGAGCTGTTTTTT.

V usage is TRBV5-1 and J usage is TRBJ1-2, with D hard to call. V was shortened by 3 bases and J by 8 bases, with 11 bases between the two germline ends. Germline V gene lookup returns CDR1 SGHRS and CDR2 YFSETQ. CDR3 length: 12 residues. CDR3 in DNA: TGCGCCAGCAGCTCACATTCGTTCGGCTACACCTTC. It yields the protein CASSSHSFGYTF.

The chain uses TRBV6-5 and TRBJ2-7; D unclear. This CDR3 has 11 residues. The germline V gene has CDR1 MNHEY and CDR2 SVGAGI. The germline V and J ends were trimmed by 5 bases and 6 bases, with 8 bases remaining between them. The CDR3 protein is CASSTWPEQYF. The CDR3 DNA follows: TGTGCCAGCAGTACCTGGCCCGAGCAGTACTTC.

This chain joins TRBV30 and TRBJ2-7; 13 nucleotides match TRBD2. This CDR3 is 11 amino acids long. The germline V gene has CDR1 GTSNPN and CDR2 SVGIG (reference sequence). V shed 6 bases, J shed 13 bases, and the junction held 6 bases outside the gene matches. The CDR3 region is CACTSGGACYF. Here the CDR3 DNA reads TGTGCCTGCACTAGCGGGGGGGCTTGTTACTTC.

The genes are TRBV9 and TRBJ2-7, with D perhaps matching TRBD1 (6 bases). The germline CDR1 and CDR2 sequences are SGDLS and YYNGEE. Trimming took 2 bases from V and 6 from J, leaving 12 bases between them. The CDR3 is made up of 13 amino acids. In DNA form, the CDR3 reads TGTGCCAGCAGCGTCTACAGGGACGGCGAGCAGTACTTC. Protein: CASSVYRDGEQYF. The full variable domain, completed using reference TRBV9 and TRBJ2-7, is DSGVTQTPKHLITATGQRVTLRCSPRSGDLSVYWYQQSLDQGLQFLIQYYNGEERAKGNILERFSAQQFPDLHSELNLSSLELGDSALYFCASSVYRDGEQYFGPGTRLTVT.

V and J are TRBV6-6 and TRBJ1-5, with D possibly matching TRBD1 (6 bases). The germline V and J ends were trimmed by 1 base and 3 bases, with 10 bases remaining between them. This CDR3 spans 15 amino acids. Germline CDR1 is MNHNY and CDR2 is SVGAGI (reference sequence). The CDR3 region has the DNA TGTGCCAGCAGTTACTTATCAGGGGACAATCAGCCCCAGCATTTT. This translates into CASSYLSGDNQPQHF.

The V call is TRBV19, the J call TRBJ1-5; 7 bases align to TRBD1. This CDR3 has 14 residues. Germline V gene data show CDR1 as LNHDA and CDR2 as SQIVND (reference sequence). The ends lost 2 bases at V and 5 bases at J; junction bases unmatched: 3. This CDR3 is CASSIRGGHQPQHF. The CDR3, as DNA: TGTGCCAGTAGTATAAGAGGGGGCCATCAGCCCCAGCATTTT.

This rearrangement joins TRBV28 to TRBJ2-4, with no clear D. The CDR3 covers 13 residues. Looked up from germline, CDR1 is MDHEN and CDR2 is SYDVKM. Trimming stripped 2 bases from V and 8 bases from J, with 10 bases between. The CDR3 nucleotides are TGTGCCAGCAGTTTAACGGGTTATGACATTCAGTACTTC. As protein: CASSLTGYDIQYF.

The J gene is TRBJ2-7, the V gene TRBV7-2, with 8 bases lining up with TRBD2. From germline, CDR1 is SGHTA and CDR2 FQGNSA. This CDR3 contains 12 residues. The ends lost 3 bases at V and 7 bases at J; junction bases unmatched: 2. CDR3 protein: CASSLGLVEQYF. DNA for the CDR3: TGTGCCAGCAGCTTGGGACTAGTGGAGCAGTACTTC.

This clone was detected a few times. The chain recombines TRBV19 with TRBJ1-2; 9 nucleotides align to TRBD1. The CDR3 is made up of 15 amino acids. The germline gives CDR1 LNHDA, CDR2 SQIVND (reference sequence). After removal of 4 bases from V and 2 bases from J, the junction contained 5 bases not matched to a gene. The CDR3 is CASSNRGQANYGYTF. CDR3 in DNA: TGTGCCAGTAGTAACAGGGGGCAAGCGAACTATGGCTACACCTTC.

The chain carries TRBV7-9 and TRBJ2-7, with D possibly being TRBD1 (6 bases). From germline, CDR1 is SEHNR and CDR2 FQNEAQ (reference sequence). Between the trimmed V and J ends, which lost 2 bases and 4 bases, there was a span of 12 bases. The length of the CDR3 is 14 residues. DNA for the CDR3: TGTGCCAGCAGCTTATCGGCAGGGGCGTACGAGCAGTACTTC. It yields the protein CASSLSAGAYEQYF.

The J gene is TRBJ2-3, the V gene TRBV19; 8 bases line up with TRBD1. J gave up 5 bases and V 4 bases, and 14 bases lay outside the gene matches. This CDR3 is built from 17 residues. Germline V gene lookup returns CDR1 LNHDA and CDR2 SQIVND (reference sequence). CDR3 loop: CASSTSPPGGTGDTQYF. CDR3 bases: TGTGCCAGTAGTACCTCTCCTCCAGGGGGCACGGGAGATACGCAGTATTTT.

The gene calls are TRBV2 and TRBJ1-1; D may be TRBD1 (5 bases). Germline V gives CDR1 SNHLY, CDR2 FYNNEI. Trimming stripped 4 bases from V and 6 bases from J, with 12 bases between. This CDR3 comprises 13 residues. Here the CDR3 DNA reads TGTGCCAGCAGTGTCCTCAGGGCTGCTGAAGCTTTCTTT. It yields the protein CASSVLRAAEAFF.

V gene TRBV28 combines with J gene TRBJ1-2; 7 nucleotides match TRBD1. This CDR3 contains 11 residues. V gave up 7 bases and J gave up 7 bases; unmatched junction bases: 3. CDR1 is MDHEN, CDR2 SYDVKM, per germline. CDR3 sequence: CASTDRAGYTF. In DNA, the CDR3 is TGTGCCAGCACTGACAGGGCTGGCTACACCTTC.

The chain links TRBV28 to TRBJ1-5, with TRBD1 matching over 7 bases. The CDR3 has 15 amino acids. Germline values: CDR1 MDHEN, CDR2 SYDVKM. The trim removed 8 bases at V and 1 base at J, leaving 8 bases unmatched. CDR3 bases: TGTGCCAGCGGGTACAGGGGCGAGAGCAATCAGCCCCAGCATTTT. Protein product: CASGYRGESNQPQHF. The variable domain in full, with the rest retrieved from reference TRBV28 and TRBJ1-5, is DVKVTQSSRYLVKRTGEKVFLECVQDMDHENMFWYRQDPGLGLRLIYFSYDVKMKEKGDIPEGYSVSREKKERFSLILESASTNQTSMYLCASGYRGESNQPQHFGDGTRLSIL.

This chain uses TRBV29-1 with TRBJ2-7, with TRBD2 identical over 7 bases. CDR1 is SQVTM and CDR2 is ANQGSEA in the germline V gene. CDR3 length: 11 amino acids. V lost 7 bases to trimming and J lost 3 bases; unmatched junction nucleotides: 3. The CDR3 is CSGGGVYEQYF. Written as DNA, the CDR3 is TGCAGCGGGGGGGGAGTCTACGAGCAGTACTTC.